This T cell receptor beta chain was retrieved from a study of blood T cell repertoires in COVID-19. Across roughly 25 US areas, participants ranged in age from 18 to 89 years. The germline V gene encodes CDR1 SQVTM and CDR2 ANQGSEA. This CDR3 region has 13 residues. With 0 bases clipped from V and 10 bases from J, the junction kept 5 bases outside the gene matches. Only in-frame clones appear in the TCRdb table, and some are missing; sequencing was by immunoSEQ multiplex PCR. The data contain around 300,000 clones, approximately 89% of them singletons. V is TRBV29-1 and J is TRBJ2-1; 8 positions match TRBD2. Sequencing was carried out using PBMCs or T cells enriched from blood (not recorded which). This receptor was identified in a woman aged 55-69 years who had recovered from COVID-19. CDR3 coding DNA: TGCAGCGTTGAAGATTATCAGCGGGAGGAGCAGTTCTTC. Its protein is CSVEDYQREEQFF.